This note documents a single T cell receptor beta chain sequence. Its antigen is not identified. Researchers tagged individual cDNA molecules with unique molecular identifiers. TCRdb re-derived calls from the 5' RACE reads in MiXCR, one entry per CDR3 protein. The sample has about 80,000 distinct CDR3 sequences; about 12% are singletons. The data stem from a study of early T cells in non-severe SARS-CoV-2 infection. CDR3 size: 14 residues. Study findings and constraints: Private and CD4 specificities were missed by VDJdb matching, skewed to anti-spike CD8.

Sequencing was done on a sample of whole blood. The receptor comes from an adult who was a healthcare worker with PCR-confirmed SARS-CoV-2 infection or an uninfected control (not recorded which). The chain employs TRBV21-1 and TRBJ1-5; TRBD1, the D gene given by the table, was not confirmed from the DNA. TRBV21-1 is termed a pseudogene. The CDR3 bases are TGTGCCAGCAGCAACAGGGGGCGCGAAGAGCCCCAGCATTTT. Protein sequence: CASSNRGREEPQHF.